This TCR beta chain was identified during a study of T-cell reconstitution after alpha-beta-depleted transplantation in children. This clonotype came up many times. Unique molecular identifiers tagged the TCRbeta library. TCRdb re-derived calls from the PCR reads in MiXCR, one entry per CDR3 protein. The sample shows roughly 180,000 distinct CDR3 sequences, more than 14% of them seen only once. Germline lookup yields CDR1 SGHDT and CDR2 YYEEEE. J lost 2 bases, V lost 0 bases, and 5 bases had no gene match. The length of the CDR3 is 17 residues. The V call is TRBV5-6, the J call TRBJ2-1, with TRBD2 identical over 10 bases. Specimen: PBMCs from the stem cell graft donor, collected from the stem cell graft. The sequence was collected from a human donor who donated a stem cell graft to a child with acute lymphoblastic leukemia. In DNA, the CDR3 is TGTGCCAGCAGCTTGGACATAGCGGGAGGCGCCTACAATGAGCAGTTCTTC. Its protein product is CASSLDIAGGAYNEQFF.